The text below deals with one T cell receptor (beta chain). Its antigen is not identified. CD8 cells classed as naive were CD45RO-negative and positively selected for CCR7, excluding terminally differentiated effector memory CD45RA+ cells. This specimen comes from a study of shared clonotypes between healthy human individuals. Background on the study: For every donor, three CD4 naive, three CD4 memory, two CD8 naive and one CD8 memory plates were used.

At deep level, the assay was performed. The data were produced by immunoSEQ multiplex PCR, yet TCRdb's version contains in-frame clones alone and is incomplete. Of 650,000 to 800,000 clones in the sample, around 90% were seen once. With V trimmed by 5 bases and J by 3 bases, 6 bases remained unmatched. Per the germline V gene, CDR1 is SEHNR and CDR2 is FQNEAQ (reference sequence). The CDR3 is made up of 14 amino acids. General study points: It was observed that roughly 4.8% of naive CD4 clonotypes were shared across a handful of donors.

The rearrangement uses TRBV7-9 and TRBJ2-7; 8 bases agree with TRBD1. This TCR derives from a man between 25 and 39 years old in good health. Sequencing was performed on naive CD8+ T cells sorted from blood. CDR3 sequence reads: CASSLLDRGYEQYF. CDR3 DNA: TGTGCCAGCAGCCTACTAGACAGGGGCTACGAGCAGTACTTC.